The 9 T cell receptor beta chains given below trace back to one sample, sequenced in a study of blood T cells in healthy people across ages. Using a J-beta primer mix together with a sample-barcoded 5' primer, a second PCR was run for roughly 7 to 12 cycles. TCRdb re-analysed the 5' RACE reads in MiXCR, keeping a single row per CDR3 protein. The sample contains some 290,000 distinct CDR3 sequences, 27% of which appear only once. The sequenced sample consisted of blood. The receptor set was obtained from a woman between 65 and 79 years old in good health.

The chain carries TRBV5-1 and TRBJ2-2; weak D call: TRBD2 (6 bases). The CDR3 covers 14 residues. V lost 5 bases to trimming and J lost 7 bases, with 15 bases between them. Germline V gene sequence: CDR1 SGHRS, CDR2 YFSETQ. CDR3 bases: TGCGCCAGCAGACCACACGGGGGAAGCGGGGAGCTGTTTTTT. Protein sequence: CASRPHGGSGELFF. Variable domain in full (rest from reference TRBV5-1 and TRBJ2-2): KAGVTQTPRYLIKTRGQQVTLSCSPISGHRSVSWYQQTPGQGLQFLFEYFSETQRNKGNFPGRFSGRQFSNSRSEMNVSTLELGDSALYLCASRPHGGSGELFFGEGSRLTVL.

The V call is TRBV12-3 or TRBV12-4, the J call TRBJ2-7; TRBD1 might be the D (6 bases). With the DNA end fitting TRBJ2-1 better, the J assignment may be wrong. This CDR3 comprises 18 residues. CDR3 in DNA: TGTGCCAGCAGTTTAGAGCATTCAACAGGGATTCCGTACAATGAGCAGTTCTTC. Amino acid sequence: CASSLEHSTGIPYNEQFF.

Turning to this clonotype: Mismatch with germline at one junction end may stem from a read error. The rearrangement links TRBV5-1 to TRBJ1-1, with 8 positions matching TRBD1. The CDR3 is 14 amino acids. The germline gives CDR1 SGHRS, CDR2 YFSETQ. CDR3 bases: TGCGCCGGCAGGATGCAGGGGGCCAACACTGAAGCTTTCTTT. Translating gives CAGRMQGANTEAFF.

As regards this clonotype: One junction end disagrees with the germline gene, perhaps due to a read error. V is TRBV28 and J is TRBJ2-5; TRBD2 aligns across 9 bases. Germline V lookup: CDR1 MDHEN, CDR2 SYDVKM. This CDR3 is 10 amino acids long. DNA of the CDR3: TGTGCCAGCGGGACTAGCAAGCGGTTCTTC. Translation gives CASGTSKRFF.

This clonotype appeared many times. The genes are TRBV5-1 and TRBJ1-1; D is unresolved. Germline loops: CDR1 SGHRS, CDR2 YFSETQ. Trimming pared 0 bases from V and 5 bases from J, leaving 8 bases between. The CDR3 length is 13 residues. The CDR3 bases are TGCGCCAGCAGCTTGGCGACAAATACTGAAGCTTTCTTT. Translating it yields CASSLATNTEAFF.

This clonotype came up a few times. The chain uses TRBV7-2 and TRBJ2-1, with D uncertain. Germline V gene data show CDR1 as SGHTA and CDR2 as FQGNSA. The CDR3 loop spans 14 amino acids. Trimming shortened V by 5 bases and J by 0 bases, and 8 bases separated the two germline ends. CDR3 DNA: TGTGCCAGCAGCCAGTATGGCTCCTACAATGAGCAGTTCTTC. Its protein product is CASSQYGSYNEQFF.

This clonotype was counted only a few times. Relative to the germline gene, one junction end is altered; a read error may explain this. This chain joins TRBV7-7 and TRBJ2-3; no firm D call. This CDR3 contains 13 residues. Germline CDR1 and CDR2: SSHAT and FNYEAQ (reference sequence). The CDR3 DNA is TGTGCTAGCAGCTTATACGGTCCAGATACGCAGTATTTT. Translation: CASSLYGPDTQYF.

J is TRBJ1-1 and V is TRBV29-1; the D gene is possibly TRBD1 (6 bases). Germline V lookup: CDR1 SQVTM, CDR2 ANQGSEA. The V and J ends lost 8 bases and 0 bases respectively, with 13 bases between them. The CDR3 consists of 13 residues. CDR3 amino acids: CSTGGALNTEAFF. As DNA, the CDR3 is TGCAGCACCGGGGGGGCGTTGAACACTGAAGCTTTCTTT.

With regard to this clonotype: A junction boundary mismatches the germline segment, possibly from a read error. The chain carries TRBV6-5 and TRBJ2-7; possible D gene TRBD2, 6 bases. From germline, CDR1 is MNHEY and CDR2 SVGAGI. The CDR3 covers 15 residues. This CDR3 reads CASRGGDGNSYKQYF. CDR3 coding DNA: TGTGCCAGCAGAGGCGGGGACGGGAACTCCTACAAGCAGTACTTC.